Shown below are 19 T cell receptor beta chains from a single sample sequenced in a study of T cells in Graves' hyperthyroidism and ophthalmopathy. Researchers took RNA transcripts and amplified the TCR beta CDR3 regions from them. The HTBI primer set was used in a first-round RT-PCR of the TCR CDR3. TCRdb re-analysed the multiplex PCR reads in MiXCR, keeping a single row per CDR3 protein. Of around 580,000 distinct CDR3 sequences in the sample, around 45% were seen once. Sequencing was carried out using peripheral blood or thyroid tissue (not recorded which). The receptor source for this set is a woman aged 18-29 years with Graves' hyperthyroidism.

There are a few counts of this clonotype. The genes are TRBV5-6 and TRBJ1-5; 7 bases fit TRBD1. The length of the CDR3 is 16 residues. V dropped 3 bases and J dropped 4; count of bases not matched to a gene: 10. The germline V gene has CDR1 SGHDT and CDR2 YYEEEE. CDR3 nucleotides: TGTGCCAGCAGCTCGGGGGCCAGGGGGTTAAATCAGCCCCAGCATTTT. It specifies CASSSGARGLNQPQHF.

This clonotype was observed many times. The chain is built from TRBV5-1 and TRBJ2-2; TRBD1 aligns across 10 bases. The ends lost 3 bases at V and 2 bases at J; junction bases unmatched: 16. CDR1 SGHRS and CDR2 YFSETQ come from the germline V gene. This CDR3 spans 20 amino acids. The CDR3 is CASSSISRGQGRHNTGELFF. The CDR3 nucleotides are TGCGCCAGCAGCTCGATTTCAAGGGGACAGGGGCGACATAACACCGGGGAGCTGTTTTTT.

This clonotype came up many times. The rearrangement joins TRBV5-1 to TRBJ2-7; 9 bases are a match to TRBD1. This CDR3 has 15 amino acids. V was clipped by 4 bases and J by 2 bases; unmatched bases: 7. CDR1 is SGHRS and CDR2 is YFSETQ in the germline V gene. Here the CDR3 DNA reads TGCGCCAGCAGCCTCCGGGACAGGGCAGCCTACGAGCAGTACTTC. This sequence encodes CASSLRDRAAYEQYF.

A remark on this clonotype: At one end the junction does not follow the germline gene, possibly because of a read error. This chain links TRBV7-7 with TRBJ1-1, with D tentatively TRBD1 (5 bases). The CDR3 contains 13 residues. CDR1 is SSHAT and CDR2 is FNYEAQ in the germline V gene (reference sequence). CDR3 coding DNA: TGTGCCAGCAGTGACCCGGGGGACGCTGAGGCTTTCTTT. It is translated as CASSDPGDAEAFF.

This chain uses TRBV24-1 with TRBJ2-1; 9 bases align to TRBD1. The DNA end is more similar to TRBJ2-7, so the J call may be wrong. Germline assignment: CDR1 KGHDR and CDR2 SFDVKD. The CDR3 has 16 amino acids. Here the CDR3 DNA reads TGTGCCACCAGTGACGCCGGGACAGGGACCAACAATGAGCAGTACTTC. Translated, it gives CATSDAGTGTNNEQYF.

The chain links TRBV29-1 to TRBJ1-5, with 8 bases fitting TRBD1. Germline V lookup: CDR1 SQVTM, CDR2 ANQGSEA. The CDR3 sequence is 12 residues long. With 8 bases clipped from V and 5 bases from J, the junction kept 5 bases outside the gene matches. The CDR3 sequence: CSSDRGDQPQHF. CDR3 coding DNA: TGCAGCTCCGACAGGGGTGATCAGCCCCAGCATTTT.

This chain uses TRBV6-6 with TRBJ2-5; 9 bases are a match to TRBD2. This CDR3 is 16 amino acids long. Germline V gene sequence: CDR1 MNHNY, CDR2 SVGAGI (reference sequence). V shed 2 bases and J 5 bases; nucleotides not matched to a gene: 9. CDR3 nucleotide sequence: TGTGCCAGCAGTTACCGGGTAGCGGGAGATATGGAGACCCAGTACTTC. Amino acid sequence: CASSYRVAGDMETQYF.

This clonotype was counted ten times or more. The rearrangement joins TRBV10-3 to TRBJ2-5, with D unresolved. The CDR3 runs to 14 residues. Trimming left V 7 bases short and J 2 bases short, with 14 bases between. The V gene's germline CDR1 is ENHRY and CDR2 SYGVKD. The CDR3 sequence: CAINSGGLQETQYF. Written as DNA, the CDR3 is TGTGCCATCAATTCTGGCGGCTTACAAGAGACCCAGTACTTC.

As concerns this clonotype: Possible read error: a much larger clone is one base away. V usage is TRBV2 and J usage is TRBJ2-7; weak D call: TRBD2 (6 bases). The CDR3 covers 15 residues. Germline values: CDR1 SNHLY, CDR2 FYNNEI. CDR3 DNA sequence: TGTGCCAGCAGTGAAGAGCGGGCCCTTTCCTGCGAGCAGTACTTC. Residues: CASSEERALSCEQYF.

The rearrangement joins TRBV29-1 to TRBJ2-7; 11 bases fit TRBD1. J gave up 7 bases and V 8 bases, and 16 bases lay outside the gene matches. The CDR3 is 15 residues long. Germline V gene data show CDR1 as SQVTM and CDR2 as ANQGSEA. The DNA for the CDR3 is TGCAGCCACCCTGAGGGGACAGGGGGGGACAATGAGCAGTACTTC. Translation gives CSHPEGTGGDNEQYF.

This clonotype has at least ten counts. J is TRBJ2-7 and V is TRBV2; D ambiguous. V was shortened by 4 bases and J by 2 bases, with 3 bases between the two germline ends. The CDR3 spans 11 residues. Germline CDR1 SNHLY, CDR2 FYNNEI. Here the CDR3 reads CASSAAYEQYF. DNA for the CDR3: TGTGCCAGCAGTGCTGCCTACGAGCAGTACTTC.

In this sample, this clonotype turned up many times. CDR3 loop: CASSVDSGNTIYF. The DNA of the CDR3 is TGTGCCAGCAGTGTTGACTCTGGAAACACCATATATTTT. The chain couples TRBV6-5 to TRBJ1-3; D uncertain. The germline gives CDR1 MNHEY, CDR2 SVGAGI. V shed 5 bases and J shed 0 bases, with 5 bases lying between them. The CDR3 length is 13 residues.

CDR3: CASSVTGRNEAFF. The CDR3 DNA reads TGTGCCAGCAGTGTCACAGGACGGAATGAAGCTTTCTTT. V gene TRBV12-3 or TRBV12-4 combines with J gene TRBJ1-1; D may be TRBD1 (5 bases). There are 13 residues in the CDR3. V lost 5 bases and J 7 bases, leaving 14 bases between the germline ends.

In regard to this clonotype: The missing conserved phenylalanine or tryptophan at the end of this CDR3 makes a read error likely. V and J are TRBV20-1 and TRBJ1-2; 9 bases are shared with TRBD1. V dropped 1 base and J dropped 3; count of bases not matched to a gene: 9. This CDR3 is built from 16 residues. The germline gives CDR1 DFQATT, CDR2 SNEGSKA (reference sequence). CDR3 residues: CSARAGTGLDHYGYTL. DNA of the CDR3: TGCAGTGCTAGAGCCGGGACAGGGTTAGATCACTATGGCTACACCCTC.

This clonotype was counted many times. V usage is TRBV2 and J usage is TRBJ1-5, with 8 bases that match TRBD1. CDR1 SNHLY and CDR2 FYNNEI come from the germline V gene. The CDR3 has 15 residues. V was clipped by 6 bases and J by 2 bases; unmatched bases: 6. The CDR3 here is CASRGTGGRNQPQHF. As DNA, the CDR3 is TGTGCCAGCAGGGGGACAGGAGGTCGCAATCAGCCCCAGCATTTT.

With regard to this clonotype: This may arise from a read error, as a much more abundant clone is one base away. CDR3 residues: CASSQGQNYEQYF. In DNA form, the CDR3 reads TGCGCCAGCAGCCAAGGACAGAACTACGAGCAGTACTTC. V is TRBV4-1 and J is TRBJ2-7; D is perhaps TRBD1 (5 bases). The germline V gene encodes CDR1 MGHRA and CDR2 YSYEKL. V lost 1 base and J 3 bases, leaving 7 bases between the germline ends. The CDR3 extends over 13 amino acids.

There are a few counts of this clonotype. The rearrangement uses TRBV4-1 and TRBJ1-6, with D maybe TRBD1 (5 bases). The CDR3 totals 17 residues. Trimming pared 1 base from V and 2 bases from J, leaving 12 bases between. Germline V CDR1 and CDR2: MGHRA, YSYEKL. This CDR3 reads CASSQVLGVPYNSPLHF. CDR3 nucleotide sequence: TGCGCCAGCAGCCAAGTATTGGGGGTCCCCTATAATTCACCCCTCCACTTT.

This clonotype was detected ten times or more. The chain employs TRBV20-1 and TRBJ2-2; 10 bases match TRBD2. Trimming took 1 base from V and 7 from J; bases not matched to a gene: 6. Germline V gene lookup returns CDR1 DFQATT and CDR2 SNEGSKA (reference sequence). The CDR3 is 15 amino acids. CDR3: CSARGLAGAGGELFF. The DNA of the CDR3 is TGCAGTGCTAGAGGGCTAGCGGGAGCAGGCGGGGAGCTGTTTTTT.

With regard to this clonotype: In this CDR3 the conserved last residue, phenylalanine or tryptophan, is missing, so a read error is likely. The DNA is left out, because the CDR3 cannot be placed on it with certainty; the CDR3 is given as TCRdb lists it. The chain combines TRBV20-1 with TRBJ1-4; TRBD1 reflects the table's D call only, with no check against the DNA. CDR1 is DFQATT, CDR2 SNEGSKA, per germline (reference sequence). Counting both end residues, the CDR3 totals 8 amino acids. CDR3 loop: CSATTGVL.